This T cell receptor beta chain is drawn from a study of radiotherapy plus CTLA-4 blockade in lung cancer. Across the whole study: Of all patients, more than 15% responded objectively and 25% to 40% showed disease control. Findings and limits, study-wide: After radiotherapy and ipilimumab, tumor-derived clones expanded in peripheral blood. Response was reportedly best predicted by early blood T cell clone dynamics, with interferon-beta.

Trimming removed 0 bases from V and 10 bases from J, with 19 bases in between. CDR1 and CDR2 (germline): SGDLS, YYNGEE. The CDR3 is 15 residues long. The data were produced by immunoSEQ multiplex PCR, yet TCRdb's version contains in-frame clones alone and is incomplete. Here the sample spans 110,000 or so clones, about 83% being singletons. About this clone itself: What it binds is not known.

Patients with chemo-refractory metastatic non-small-cell lung cancer received focal radiation plus CTLA-4 blockade with ipilimumab. Sample: peripheral blood, taken from a patient treated with radiotherapy plus ipilimumab. The clonotype comes from a human donor with non-small cell lung cancer who had a partial response to radiotherapy plus ipilimumab. This chain connects TRBV9 to TRBJ1-1; D gene uncertain. The CDR3 loop reads CASSVDSDTLGGAFF. CDR3 bases: TGTGCCAGCAGCGTAGACTCAGATACCTTAGGAGGAGCTTTCTTT.